These 8 T cell receptor beta chains share one sample of origin, sequenced in a study of shared clonotypes between healthy human individuals. Generated by immunoSEQ multiplex PCR, the TCRdb table keeps only in-frame clones and is missing some. The sample lists 950,000 to 1,100,000 clones, about 74% occurring once. Specimen: memory CD4+ T cells sorted from blood. Regarding subset: CD45RA-negative fraction. The receptors derive from a man younger than 35 in good health.

Concerning this clone: This CDR3 is missing its conserved last phenylalanine or tryptophan, likely due to a read error. Because the CDR3's place on the DNA is in doubt, the DNA is left out and the CDR3 is given as listed by TCRdb. This CDR3 is CASSQSSL. The chain is built from TRBV23-1 and TRBJ2-7. TRBV23-1 is sorted into the ORF group, with uncertain function. The CDR3 extends over 8 residues, inclusive of both ends.

CDR3 residues: CASSSSRVAGETQYF. The CDR3 DNA reads as TGTGCCAGCAGCTCTAGCCGGGTAGCGGGAGAGACCCAGTACTTC. The chain combines TRBV7-2 with TRBJ2-5, with TRBD2 identical over 7 bases. CDR3 length: 15 amino acids. V dropped 4 bases and J dropped 4; count of bases not matched to a gene: 9. The germline gives CDR1 SGHTA, CDR2 FQGNSA.

V is TRBV11-2 and J is TRBJ1-1; D may be TRBD1 (5 bases). The CDR3 spans 15 residues. The germline gives CDR1 SGHAT, CDR2 FQNNGV. V shed 1 base and J shed 4 bases, with 13 bases lying between them. In DNA, the CDR3 is TGTGCCAGCAGCTTAGTTGGGGGAATAGGCACTGAAGCTTTCTTT. Its protein is CASSLVGGIGTEAFF.

The chain links TRBV21-1 to TRBJ1-1. TRBV21-1 is a pseudogene locus. The CDR3 consists of 13 residues. CDR3 nucleotide sequence: TGTGCCAGCAGCCCAGCGGAAGACGCTGAAGCTTTCTTT. It codes for CASSPAEDAEAFF.

CDR3 sequence: CASSPITAAYNEQFF. The CDR3, as DNA: TGTGCCAGCTCACCAATTACGGCGGCCTACAATGAGCAGTTCTTC. The genes are TRBV18 and TRBJ2-1; D is unclear. The CDR3 is 15 residues long. Trimming cost V 2 bases and J 2 bases, with 10 bases left between them. Germline CDR1 reads KGHSH; CDR2 reads LQKENI. Supplemented by reference TRBV18 and TRBJ2-1, the full variable domain reads NAGVMQNPRHLVRRRGQEARLRCSPMKGHSHVYWYRQLPEEGLKFMVYLQKENIIDESGMPKERFSAEFPKEGPSILRIQQVVRGDSAAYFCASSPITAAYNEQFFGPGTRLTVL.

The J gene is TRBJ2-7, the V gene TRBV5-1; D perhaps matches TRBD2 (6 bases). The CDR3 is 16 amino acids. CDR1 and CDR2 from the germline V gene are SGHRS and YFSETQ. V was cut by 0 bases and J by 2 bases, with 15 bases left in between. This CDR3 reads CASSLGGIRRTYEQYF. The CDR3 DNA is TGCGCCAGCAGCTTGGGCGGGATTCGGAGAACCTACGAGCAGTACTTC.

The chain has TRBV28 and TRBJ1-2, with TRBD1 identical over 9 bases. The CDR3 spans 15 residues. Trimming at V came to 6 bases and at J to 4 bases, leaving 9 bases not matched to a gene. The V gene's germline CDR1 is MDHEN and CDR2 SYDVKM. DNA of the CDR3: TGTGCCAGCAGCATGACAGGGGGAACTCTCTATGGCTACACCTTC. Protein sequence: CASSMTGGTLYGYTF.

The rearrangement uses TRBV18 and TRBJ1-2; 7 bases map to TRBD1. Germline CDR1 and CDR2: KGHSH and LQKENI. Trimming removed 2 bases from V and 4 bases from J; junction bases left unmatched: 1. The CDR3 loop spans 13 amino acids. The CDR3 DNA follows: TGTGCCAGCTCACCAGGACAGGTCTATGGCTACACCTTC. It encodes CASSPGQVYGYTF.